One sample yielded the 32 T cell receptor beta chains listed below, sequenced in a study of cytomegalovirus exposure and HLA in healthy donors. The primer mix had 60 Vbeta and 13 Jbeta primers. Using immunoSEQ multiplex PCR, the repertoire was profiled, and TCRdb retains in-frame clones only, with some absent. The data show 150,000 or so clones, and the top ten clones hold around 1.5%. Material: PBMCs. The receptors come from a woman in her forties or fifties in good health and CMV-seronegative.

The chain carries TRBV7-3 and TRBJ2-1; the match to TRBD1 covers 7 bases. Germline V gene data show CDR1 as SGHTA and CDR2 as FQGTGA. Trimming took 5 bases from V and 0 from J; bases not matched to a gene: 7. The CDR3 runs to 16 residues. The CDR3 region has the DNA TGTGCCAGCAGCGCGTCCAGGGGGAGCTCCTACAATGAGCAGTTCTTC. This sequence encodes CASSASRGSSYNEQFF.

The V call is TRBV2, the J call TRBJ2-1, with D possibly being TRBD2 (5 bases). The CDR3 loop spans 13 amino acids. CDR1 SNHLY and CDR2 FYNNEI come from the germline V gene. The germline V and J ends were trimmed by 8 bases and 9 bases, with 17 bases remaining between them. CDR3 DNA: TGTGCCAGCGTTAGCGAAGGGCATAGTGAGCAGTTCTTC. This codes for CASVSEGHSEQFF.

The chain carries TRBV19 and TRBJ2-3; D call uncertain. CDR1 and CDR2 (germline): LNHDA, SQIVND (reference sequence). CDR3 length equals 16 residues. Trimming shortened V by 0 bases and J by 2 bases, and 12 bases separated the two germline ends. CDR3 residues: CASSIEASSSTDTQYF. Written as DNA, the CDR3 is TGTGCCAGTAGTATAGAAGCTAGTTCCTCCACAGATACGCAGTATTTT.

The chain combines TRBV4-2 with TRBJ1-3, with D perhaps matching TRBD1 (6 bases). Trimming took 4 bases from V and 4 from J, leaving 20 bases between them. The CDR3 totals 17 residues. CDR1 is LGHNA and CDR2 is YNFKEQ in the germline V gene. Here the CDR3 reads CASSLGPGGPRGNTIYF. In DNA form, the CDR3 reads TGTGCCAGCAGCCTCGGTCCGGGGGGGCCGAGGGGAAACACCATATATTTT.

The chain recombines TRBV7-9 with TRBJ1-4; D perhaps matches TRBD1 (5 bases). CDR1 and CDR2 (germline): SEHNR, FQNEAQ (reference sequence). The CDR3 length is 15 residues. V was shortened by 5 bases and J by 5 bases, with 15 bases between the two germline ends. CDR3 region: CASSPTGSGNEKLFF. The CDR3 coding sequence is TGTGCCAGCAGCCCGACGGGTTCAGGGAATGAAAAACTGTTTTTT. The variable domain in full, with the rest retrieved from reference TRBV7-9 and TRBJ1-4, is DTGVSQNPRHKITKRGQNVTFRCDPISEHNRLYWYRQTLGQGPEFLTYFQNEAQLEKSRLLSDRFSAERPKGSFSTLEIQRTEQGDSAMYLCASSPTGSGNEKLFFGSGTQLSVL.

Written as DNA, the CDR3 is TGTGCCACCATCAAAGACAGGGGGCGCGATACGCAGTATTTT. This translates into CATIKDRGRDTQYF. J is TRBJ2-3 and V is TRBV15; 10 bases fit TRBD1. Trimming removed 7 bases from V and 6 bases from J; junction bases left unmatched: 7. CDR1 is LNHNV and CDR2 is YYDKDF in the germline V gene (reference sequence). There are 14 residues in the CDR3.

The chain combines TRBV7-2 with TRBJ2-3; 13 bases fit TRBD2. From germline, CDR1 is SGHTA and CDR2 FQGNSA. J lost 5 bases, V lost 6 bases, and 2 bases had no gene match. The CDR3 has 14 amino acids. Written as DNA, the CDR3 is TGTGCCAGCAGTCGACTAGCGGGAGGAGATACGCAGTATTTT. The encoded protein is CASSRLAGGDTQYF.

This chain connects TRBV10-3 to TRBJ1-5; 8 positions agree with TRBD1. The length of the CDR3 is 15 residues. The germline gives CDR1 ENHRY, CDR2 SYGVKD. Trimming at V came to 2 bases and at J to 5 bases, leaving 5 bases not matched to a gene. The CDR3 here is CAISENRGGDQPQHF. The CDR3 coding sequence is TGTGCCATCAGTGAGAACAGGGGGGGGGATCAGCCCCAGCATTTT.

J is TRBJ1-5 and V is TRBV6-1, with TRBD1 matching over 10 bases. With V trimmed by 2 bases and J by 6 bases, 4 bases remained unmatched. The CDR3 is made up of 15 amino acids. Per germline, CDR1 MNHNS and CDR2 SASEGT. The CDR3 protein is CASSERQGAGQPQHF. CDR3 sequence (DNA): TGTGCCAGCAGTGAACGACAGGGGGCGGGTCAGCCCCAGCATTTT.

The chain uses TRBV2 and TRBJ1-5; 7 bases align to TRBD1. The J segment lost 3 bases and the V segment lost 5 bases, leaving 10 bases of the junction unmatched. The CDR3 runs to 16 residues. Germline V gene lookup returns CDR1 SNHLY and CDR2 FYNNEI. The CDR3: CASSSTRGVDNQPQHF. CDR3 bases: TGTGCCAGCAGTTCTACCAGGGGGGTTGACAATCAGCCCCAGCATTTT.

The chain has TRBV15 and TRBJ2-3; D is possibly TRBD2 (7 bases). Germline CDR1 reads LNHNV; CDR2 reads YYDKDF (reference sequence). The CDR3 is made up of 16 amino acids. V dropped 1 base and J dropped 3 bases, with 14 bases sitting between them. The CDR3 spells CATSRGGGRETDTQYF. The CDR3 DNA reads as TGTGCCACCAGCAGAGGGGGGGGCAGGGAGACAGATACGCAGTATTTT.

This rearrangement joins TRBV30 to TRBJ1-5; no definite D call. V was shortened by 2 bases and J by 7 bases, with 15 bases between the two germline ends. The CDR3 extends over 14 amino acids. Germline assignment: CDR1 GTSNPN and CDR2 SVGIG (reference sequence). DNA of the CDR3: TGTGCCTGGAGTCGGTTAAGGGAGGGACAGCCCCAGCATTTT. Translated: CAWSRLREGQPQHF.

The rearrangement links TRBV9 to TRBJ1-4, with 7 bases lining up with TRBD1. The CDR3 is made up of 18 amino acids. V was pared by 0 bases and J by 0 bases, with 8 bases of the junction left unmatched. Germline V gene data show CDR1 as SGDLS and CDR2 as YYNGEE. CDR3 coding DNA: TGTGCCAGCAGCGTAGAGGGGACAGCGACTGCAACTAATGAAAAACTGTTTTTT. Its translation is CASSVEGTATATNEKLFF.

The chain couples TRBV30 to TRBJ2-1, with D unclear. Between the trimmed V and J ends, which lost 4 bases and 0 bases, there was a span of 10 bases. The CDR3 contains 14 residues. Per the germline V gene, CDR1 is GTSNPN and CDR2 is SVGIG (reference sequence). CDR3 amino acids: CAWIRRSSYNEQFF. Written as DNA, the CDR3 is TGTGCCTGGATAAGACGGAGCTCCTACAATGAGCAGTTCTTC. The full variable domain, with the rest looked up from reference TRBV30 and TRBJ2-1, is SQTIHQWPATLVQPVGSPLSLECTVEGTSNPNLYWYRQAAGRGLQLLFYSVGIGQISSEVPQNLSASRPQDRQFILSSKKLLLSDSGFYLCAWIRRSSYNEQFFGPGTRLTVL.

This chain links TRBV7-3 with TRBJ2-5; the D gene is possibly TRBD1 (6 bases). The CDR3 loop spans 14 amino acids. V dropped 2 bases and J dropped 0 bases, with 7 bases sitting between them. The germline CDR1 and CDR2 sequences are SGHTA and FQGTGA. The CDR3 region has the DNA TGTGCCAGCAGCTTAGGGGGCTACCAAGAGACCCAGTACTTC. Its translation is CASSLGGYQETQYF.

The chain links TRBV9 to TRBJ2-6, with a weak D call TRBD1 (6 bases). Trimming pared 4 bases from V and 0 bases from J, leaving 14 bases between. Germline V gene data show CDR1 as SGDLS and CDR2 as YYNGEE. CDR3 size: 17 residues. The CDR3 coding sequence is TGTGCCAGCAGCCCGAACAGGGTTTCCTCTGGGGCCAACGTCCTGACTTTC. This encodes CASSPNRVSSGANVLTF.

The chain recombines TRBV7-2 with TRBJ2-5; 8 bases fit TRBD2. The CDR3 is 14 amino acids. Per germline, CDR1 SGHTA and CDR2 FQGNSA. J gave up 1 base and V 5 bases, and 3 bases lay outside the gene matches. Here the CDR3 reads CASSLTSGQETQYF. CDR3 sequence (DNA): TGTGCCAGCAGCCTAACTAGCGGCCAAGAGACCCAGTACTTC.

In regard to this clone: One end of the junction fails to match germline, which may point to a read error. The chain joins TRBV7-9 to TRBJ2-4, with 7 bases matching TRBD1. The CDR3 has 15 residues. CDR1 and CDR2 (germline): SEHNR, FQNEAQ (reference sequence). The CDR3, as DNA: TGTGCCAGCAGCCCGCTGGGGACAGCCCAAAACATTCAGTACTTC. Amino acids: CASSPLGTAQNIQYF.

CDR3 nucleotides: TGTGCCAGCAGTGAACAAACAGGACTAGCGGGGAAGAACGAGCAGTACTTC. It is translated as CASSEQTGLAGKNEQYF. V usage is TRBV6-1 and J usage is TRBJ2-7, with 12 bases fitting TRBD2. This CDR3 spans 17 amino acids. Germline CDR1 is MNHNS and CDR2 is SASEGT. V was clipped by 2 bases and J by 5 bases; unmatched bases: 10.

The chain joins TRBV5-1 to TRBJ1-1, with 8 nucleotides matching TRBD1. The V segment lost 6 bases and the J segment 1 base; nucleotides outside the gene matches: 5. CDR3 length: 14 amino acids. Germline V CDR1 and CDR2: SGHRS, YFSETQ. In DNA, the CDR3 is TGCGCCAGCATGGCAGGGGGCACGAACACTGAAGCTTTCTTT. Translated, it gives CASMAGGTNTEAFF. Looking up the rest from reference TRBV5-1 and TRBJ1-1 gives the full variable domain: KAGVTQTPRYLIKTRGQQVTLSCSPISGHRSVSWYQQTPGQGLQFLFEYFSETQRNKGNFPGRFSGRQFSNSRSEMNVSTLELGDSALYLCASMAGGTNTEAFFGQGTRLTVV.

The chain recombines TRBV28 with TRBJ2-3; TRBD2 agrees at 12 bases. This CDR3 region has 15 residues. Germline values: CDR1 MDHEN, CDR2 SYDVKM. V lost 7 bases to trimming and J lost 6 bases; unmatched junction nucleotides: 8. As DNA, the CDR3 is TGTGCCAGCACTTCCCCTAGCGGGGGGGCCGATACGCAGTATTTT. Translated, it gives CASTSPSGGADTQYF.

The chain uses TRBV11-1 and TRBJ2-5, with 8 bases lining up with TRBD1. This CDR3 is built from 14 residues. The trim removed 7 bases at V and 3 bases at J, leaving 7 bases unmatched. Germline loops: CDR1 SGHAT, CDR2 FQDESV (reference sequence). CDR3 sequence reads: CASILGQAKETQYF. CDR3 coding DNA: TGTGCCAGCATACTGGGACAGGCAAAAGAGACCCAGTACTTC. Filled out from reference TRBV11-1 and TRBJ2-5, the complete variable domain reads EAEVAQSPRYKITEKSQAVAFWCDPISGHATLYWYRQILGQGPELLVQFQDESVVDDSQLPKDRFSAERLKGVDSTLKIQPAELGDSAMYLCASILGQAKETQYFGPGTRLLVL.

The V gene is TRBV27, the J gene TRBJ2-7; TRBD2 aligns across 8 bases. The CDR3 sequence is 16 residues long. The germline V gene has CDR1 MNHEY and CDR2 SMNVEV (reference sequence). With V trimmed by 0 bases and J by 4 bases, 8 bases remained unmatched. The DNA of the CDR3 is TGTGCCAGCAGTTTATCATACGGACGGGGGGGTTACGAGCAGTACTTC. Amino acids: CASSLSYGRGGYEQYF.

The chain carries TRBV29-1 and TRBJ2-2; 11 bases align to TRBD2. Trimming removed 6 bases from V and 6 bases from J; junction bases left unmatched: 15. Per the germline V gene, CDR1 is SQVTM and CDR2 is ANQGSEA. The CDR3 covers 17 residues. The CDR3 DNA reads TGCAGCGTAGGACGACTAGCGGGATGGCCGAGGCCCGGGGAGCTGTTTTTT. Translation: CSVGRLAGWPRPGELFF.

J is TRBJ2-7 and V is TRBV6-5, with a weak D call TRBD2 (5 bases). This CDR3 is 15 amino acids long. CDR1 MNHEY and CDR2 SVGAGI come from the germline V gene. The V and J ends lost 5 bases and 1 base respectively, with 15 bases between them. The CDR3 protein is CASSPRTAGSYEQYF. CDR3 DNA sequence: TGTGCCAGCAGTCCCCGGACGGCGGGTTCCTACGAGCAGTACTTC.

The chain joins TRBV4-1 to TRBJ2-7, with D unresolved. V lost 2 bases, J lost 0 bases, and 17 bases lay in between. The germline CDR1 and CDR2 sequences are MGHRA and YSYEKL. The CDR3 runs 17 residues. Written as DNA, the CDR3 is TGCGCCAGCAGCCAACCCAGCGAGCGAAGTAGCTCCTACGAGCAGTACTTC. Translated: CASSQPSERSSSYEQYF.

The chain combines TRBV28 with TRBJ1-5, with 7 nucleotides matching TRBD1. CDR1 and CDR2 from the germline V gene are MDHEN and SYDVKM. This CDR3 comprises 15 residues. V trimming: 6 bases; J trimming: 7 bases; junction bases outside the gene matches: 12. CDR3 nucleotide sequence: TGTGCCAGCAGCCCGACAGGGAGTAAGTTCCAGCCCCAGCATTTT. This translates into CASSPTGSKFQPQHF. Complete variable domain (other parts from reference TRBV28 and TRBJ1-5): DVKVTQSSRYLVKRTGEKVFLECVQDMDHENMFWYRQDPGLGLRLIYFSYDVKMKEKGDIPEGYSVSREKKERFSLILESASTNQTSMYLCASSPTGSKFQPQHFGDGTRLSIL.

The rearrangement joins TRBV7-2 to TRBJ1-1; D is unresolved. Trimming took off 1 base at V and 3 bases at J, with 9 bases between the two ends. The CDR3 is 14 amino acids. Germline CDR1 SGHTA, CDR2 FQGNSA. The CDR3 reads CASSLVRSDTEAFF. DNA for the CDR3: TGTGCCAGCAGCTTAGTAAGGAGTGACACTGAAGCTTTCTTT.

The rearrangement uses TRBV5-1 and TRBJ1-1, with D perhaps matching TRBD1 (6 bases). Trimming took off 7 bases at V and 11 bases at J, with 15 bases between the two ends. CDR3 length: 11 residues. Germline V lookup: CDR1 SGHRS, CDR2 YFSETQ. CDR3: CASGLQGEAFF. In DNA form, the CDR3 reads TGCGCCAGCGGATTACAGGGAGAGGCTTTCTTT.

The chain links TRBV28 to TRBJ2-1, with 8 bases matching TRBD2. V shed 7 bases, J shed 7 bases, and the junction held 12 bases outside the gene matches. CDR3 length: 15 residues. Germline V lookup: CDR1 MDHEN, CDR2 SYDVKM. CDR3: CASTLSLAGTNEQFF. Here the CDR3 DNA reads TGTGCCAGCACCCTTTCCCTAGCGGGTACGAATGAGCAGTTCTTC.

The chain couples TRBV7-7 to TRBJ1-1; no clear D gene. The V and J ends lost 5 bases and 1 base respectively, with 8 bases between them. CDR1 is SSHAT and CDR2 is FNYEAQ in the germline V gene (reference sequence). The CDR3 covers 13 residues. CDR3 protein: CASSKSENTEAFF. The CDR3 DNA reads TGTGCCAGCAGCAAGAGTGAGAACACTGAAGCTTTCTTT.

The rearrangement uses TRBV6-1 and TRBJ1-5; possible D gene TRBD1, 5 bases. The germline CDR1 and CDR2 sequences are MNHNS and SASEGT. The CDR3 is made up of 14 amino acids. The V and J ends lost 3 bases and 7 bases respectively, with 13 bases between them. CDR3 amino acids: CASSEQDKMQPQHF. DNA for the CDR3: TGTGCCAGCAGTGAGCAGGACAAAATGCAGCCCCAGCATTTT.